These T cell receptor beta chains were read from a single sample in a study of blood T cell repertoires in COVID-19. Sequencing used immunoSEQ multiplex PCR; TCRdb keeps in-frame clones, though not all of them. The data show approximately 23,000 clones, 80% to 95% seen once. Sequencing was carried out using peripheral blood. These receptor sequences come from a man between 65 and 85 years old with acute or convalescent COVID-19. CDR3s include the opening cysteine and the closing phenylalanine or tryptophan. Each record gives: V gene, J gene, clone size, CDR3 protein. Clone sizes are given selectively: once, few, many, or a class where the clone is expanded.

v_call: TRBV2; j_call: TRBJ1-5; clone_size: -; cdr3_aa: CASSEWGWGNQPQHF
v_call: TRBV3-1/TRBV3-2; j_call: TRBJ2-7; clone_size: -; cdr3_aa: CASSHATTEQYF
v_call: TRBV27; j_call: TRBJ1-2; clone_size: -; cdr3_aa: CASSLSPGGTGFGYTF
v_call: TRBV11-3; j_call: TRBJ2-1; clone_size: -; cdr3_aa: CASRLAAGTPYNEQFF
v_call: TRBV27; j_call: TRBJ2-1; clone_size: -; cdr3_aa: CASSSGLAGDNEQFF
v_call: TRBV10-3; j_call: TRBJ2-6; clone_size: -; cdr3_aa: CAISPGQGAESGANVLTF
v_call: TRBV7-2; j_call: TRBJ2-7; clone_size: -; cdr3_aa: CASSLSPSGGYEQYF
v_call: TRBV12-3/TRBV12-4; j_call: TRBJ1-2; clone_size: -; cdr3_aa: CASSFNLNYGYTF
v_call: TRBV5-4; j_call: TRBJ1-4; clone_size: once; cdr3_aa: CASSLDGATNEKLFF
v_call: TRBV24-1; j_call: TRBJ1-2; clone_size: -; cdr3_aa: CATSDWDRDYGYTF
v_call: TRBV3-1/TRBV3-2; j_call: TRBJ1-6; clone_size: -; cdr3_aa: CASSQDLVDNSPLHF
v_call: TRBV2; j_call: TRBJ1-5; clone_size: once; cdr3_aa: CASNFVGGQPQHF
v_call: TRBV10-3; j_call: TRBJ1-6; clone_size: -; cdr3_aa: CAISESGGGDNSPLHF
v_call: TRBV7-2; j_call: TRBJ2-7; clone_size: -; cdr3_aa: CASSRTDSYEQYF
v_call: TRBV7-8; j_call: TRBJ2-1; clone_size: -; cdr3_aa: CASSTRTGSYNEQFF
v_call: TRBV5-4; j_call: TRBJ2-7; clone_size: -; cdr3_aa: CASSSVDRGPTLQYF